The 29 T cell receptor beta chains listed next were all sequenced from one sample in a study of immune cell composition in non-small cell lung cancer. Assay: immunoSEQ multiplex PCR; the TCRdb copy retains only in-frame clones and omits some. Here the sample spans over 6,500 clones, under 80% being singletons. Normal lung was sampled as far from the tumour as possible, at least 3 cm. Sequenced material: non-adjacent lung tissue. These receptor sequences come from a human donor with non-small cell lung cancer.

The CDR3 here is CASTRKRGGLYNEQFF. The CDR3 region has the DNA TGTGCCAGCACTCGGAAGAGGGGGGGCCTCTACAATGAGCAGTTCTTC. The V call is TRBV2, the J call TRBJ2-1; TRBD2 might be the D (7 bases). The germline CDR1 and CDR2 sequences are SNHLY and FYNNEI. The CDR3 is 16 residues long. Trimming shortened V by 7 bases and J by 3 bases, and 19 bases separated the two germline ends.

This clone was seen more than once but under ten times. The chain employs TRBV9 and TRBJ2-7; TRBD1 might be the D (5 bases). Germline V gives CDR1 SGDLS, CDR2 YYNGEE. Deletions cut 3 bases from V and 2 bases from J, with 15 bases between. The CDR3 totals 15 residues. This CDR3 reads CASSAGAITAYEQYF. CDR3 nucleotide sequence: TGTGCCAGCAGCGCTGGGGCGATAACAGCCTACGAGCAGTACTTC.

This chain joins TRBV13 and TRBJ2-3; no clear D gene. V lost 0 bases and J 2 bases, leaving 9 bases between the germline ends. Germline V gene lookup returns CDR1 PRHDT and CDR2 FYEKMQ (reference sequence). The CDR3 spans 15 residues. The CDR3 loop reads CASSLGTQNTDTQYF. CDR3 coding DNA: TGTGCCAGCAGCTTAGGAACTCAAAACACAGATACGCAGTATTTT.

V is TRBV6-5 and J is TRBJ1-1; TRBD1 is a possible D gene (5 bases). Germline CDR1 and CDR2: MNHEY and SVGAGI. CDR3 size: 11 residues. Trimming shortened V by 7 bases and J by 7 bases, and 10 bases separated the two germline ends. Here the CDR3 DNA reads TGTGCCAGCACTAACAGGCTTGAAGCTTTCTTT. This gives the protein CASTNRLEAFF.

There are a few counts of this clone. The chain uses TRBV6-1 and TRBJ2-3, with TRBD1 as a possible D gene (6 bases). Trimming left V 7 bases short and J 2 bases short, with 13 bases between. Germline values: CDR1 MNHNS, CDR2 SASEGT. The CDR3 is 14 residues long. The CDR3 region is CASNRDINTDTQYF. CDR3 sequence (DNA): TGTGCCAGCAACAGGGACATCAACACAGATACGCAGTATTTT.

For the CDR3, the DNA is TGCGCCAGCAGCCCCCGGACTAGCCAGGCCGGGGAGCAGTACTTC. Translating gives CASSPRTSQAGEQYF. The chain is built from TRBV5-1 and TRBJ2-7; 8 nucleotides align to TRBD2. The V gene end was trimmed by 4 bases and the J gene end by 7 bases; junction bases not matched to a gene: 13. Germline assignment: CDR1 SGHRS and CDR2 YFSETQ. The CDR3 has 15 residues.

This clone appeared once. The chain combines TRBV6-1 with TRBJ2-1; tentative D call: TRBD2 (6 bases). This CDR3 contains 15 residues. The V and J ends lost 6 bases and 2 bases respectively, with 14 bases between them. The germline CDR1 and CDR2 sequences are MNHNS and SASEGT. The CDR3 sequence is CASRGKDYPYNEQFF. CDR3 DNA: TGTGCCAGCAGGGGGAAGGACTACCCCTACAATGAGCAGTTCTTC.

This chain joins TRBV7-9 and TRBJ1-1; D not certain. The V gene lost 6 bases and the J gene lost 4 bases, with 15 bases spanning the gap. CDR3 size: 14 residues. The V gene's germline CDR1 is SEHNR and CDR2 FQNEAQ (reference sequence). The chain's CDR3 is CASRRDVGSTEAFF. Written as DNA, the CDR3 is TGTGCCAGCAGGAGGGATGTTGGGAGCACTGAAGCTTTCTTT.

The chain combines TRBV27 with TRBJ2-3, with TRBD2 identical over 11 bases. Germline loops: CDR1 MNHEY, CDR2 SMNVEV (reference sequence). The junction had 8 bases not matched to a gene; V was cut back by 4 bases and J by 5 bases. There are 16 residues in the CDR3. The DNA for the CDR3 is TGTGCCAGCAGTTCCGATAGCGGGGGGGCCGGAGATACGCAGTATTTT. It encodes CASSSDSGGAGDTQYF.

This chain connects TRBV4-3 to TRBJ2-3; 8 bases map to TRBD2. Germline V gene data show CDR1 as LGHNA and CDR2 as YSLEER. V was clipped by 1 base and J by 7 bases; unmatched bases: 13. The CDR3 sequence is 17 residues long. In nucleotides, the CDR3 is TGCGCCAGCAGCCAAGCGTTCGCTAGCGGGCCGGCAAATACGCAGTATTTT. Encoded protein: CASSQAFASGPANTQYF.

The V and J genes are TRBV11-1 and TRBJ2-2; 11 bases line up with TRBD2. Trimming took 1 base from V and 2 from J; bases not matched to a gene: 3. CDR3 length: 17 residues. CDR1 is SGHAT and CDR2 is FQDESV in the germline V gene (reference sequence). CDR3 in amino acids: CASSLDTSGGNTGELFF. The CDR3 DNA is TGTGCCAGCAGCTTAGATACTAGCGGGGGAAACACCGGGGAGCTGTTTTTT.

This rearrangement joins TRBV28 to TRBJ1-5, with D possibly matching TRBD1 (6 bases). Germline CDR1 is MDHEN and CDR2 is SYDVKM. Between the trimmed V and J ends, which lost 7 bases and 4 bases, there was a span of 11 bases. CDR3 length: 13 residues. The CDR3 DNA is TGTGCCAGCATCGAAGGGGGTAATCAGCCCCAGCATTTT. Translation gives CASIEGGNQPQHF. Filled out from reference TRBV28 and TRBJ1-5, the complete variable domain reads DVKVTQSSRYLVKRTGEKVFLECVQDMDHENMFWYRQDPGLGLRLIYFSYDVKMKEKGDIPEGYSVSREKKERFSLILESASTNQTSMYLCASIEGGNQPQHFGDGTRLSIL.

CDR3 loop: CASSQEVQNTQYF. In DNA, the CDR3 is TGCGCCAGCAGCCAAGAGGTGCAGAATACGCAGTATTTT. The V and J genes are TRBV4-3 and TRBJ2-3; D call uncertain. The CDR3 consists of 13 residues. The V and J ends lost 0 bases and 7 bases respectively, with 8 bases between them. In germline, CDR1 is LGHNA, CDR2 YSLEER.

The sample holds one count of this clone. The J gene is TRBJ1-3, the V gene TRBV11-3, with no clear D. The CDR3 extends over 15 amino acids. The ends were cut back, 1 base at V and 2 bases at J, with 9 bases in the middle. The germline V gene encodes CDR1 SGHNT and CDR2 YENEEA. The DNA of the CDR3 is TGTGCCAGCAGCTTAGTTCCCCCAGCTGGAAACACCATATATTTT. The encoded protein is CASSLVPPAGNTIYF.

This clone is labeled as medium-sized. The chain couples TRBV28 to TRBJ1-6, with D uncertain. Germline V gene lookup returns CDR1 MDHEN and CDR2 SYDVKM. The germline V and J ends were trimmed by 1 base and 14 bases, with 21 bases remaining between them. There are 16 residues in the CDR3. CDR3 nucleotides: TGTGCCAGCAGTTTATACGAGGGATCGGCGCTTAGGACCCTCCACTTT. Its protein is CASSLYEGSALRTLHF.

In this sample, this clone turned up a few times. The chain recombines TRBV11-3 with TRBJ2-5; 8 positions match TRBD1. From germline, CDR1 is SGHNT and CDR2 YENEEA. V lost 5 bases, J lost 5 bases, and 10 bases stayed unmatched. The CDR3 loop spans 15 amino acids. The CDR3 region is CASSQTDRGVETQYF. As DNA, the CDR3 is TGTGCCAGCAGCCAAACCGACAGGGGAGTTGAGACCCAGTACTTC.

The chain uses TRBV7-9 and TRBJ2-2; TRBD2 agrees at 12 bases. CDR3 length: 17 residues. V dropped 6 bases and J dropped 0; count of bases not matched to a gene: 5. The germline CDR1 and CDR2 sequences are SEHNR and FQNEAQ (reference sequence). The chain's CDR3 is CASRASSGRANTGELFF. In nucleotides, the CDR3 is TGTGCCAGCAGAGCCTCTAGCGGGAGGGCGAACACCGGGGAGCTGTTTTTT.

In this sample, this clone is medium-sized (0.01 to 0.1%). The rearrangement links TRBV29-1 to TRBJ1-2; the D gene is possibly TRBD1 (6 bases). Trimming stripped 4 bases from V and 0 bases from J, with 9 bases between. The CDR3 contains 13 residues. Per germline, CDR1 SQVTM and CDR2 ANQGSEA. In DNA, the CDR3 is TGCAGCGTTGTGACAGGTACTAACTATGGCTACACCTTC. As protein: CSVVTGTNYGYTF.

This clone is medium-sized in the sample. This chain connects TRBV25-1 to TRBJ2-7; 8 bases align to TRBD2. Looked up from germline, CDR1 is MGHDK and CDR2 is SYGVNS. V dropped 4 bases and J dropped 2; count of bases not matched to a gene: 4. CDR3 length: 14 residues. In DNA, the CDR3 is TGTGCCAGCAGTGGGACTAGCCTTGCCTACGAGCAGTACTTC. Protein product: CASSGTSLAYEQYF.

This clone was recorded once. The chain has TRBV7-3 and TRBJ2-2; 7 nucleotides match TRBD2. The CDR3 is 18 amino acids. CDR1 is SGHTA and CDR2 is FQGTGA in the germline V gene. Trimming removed 1 base from V and 1 base from J; junction bases left unmatched: 9. Here the CDR3 reads CASSLSFLGGRNTGELFF. As DNA, the CDR3 is TGTGCCAGCAGCTTAAGTTTTCTCGGCGGGAGGAACACCGGGGAGCTGTTTTTT.

The rearrangement uses TRBV27 and TRBJ2-7; tentatively, D is TRBD1 (5 bases). The germline gives CDR1 MNHEY, CDR2 SMNVEV (reference sequence). This CDR3 has 14 amino acids. V was pared by 3 bases and J by 0 bases, with 9 bases between. CDR3: CASSLGQASYEQYF. The CDR3 DNA sequence: TGTGCCAGCAGTTTGGGGCAGGCCTCCTACGAGCAGTACTTC.

The chain has TRBV23-1 and TRBJ2-3; 7 bases fit TRBD2. Being an ORF, TRBV23-1 has a function that is uncertain. The length of the CDR3 is 17 residues. The junction had 9 bases not matched to a gene; V was cut back by 2 bases and J by 1 base. The CDR3 DNA reads as TGCGCCAGCAGTCAACCCCGACTAGCAAAGGGCACAGATACGCAGTATTTT. It codes for CASSQPRLAKGTDTQYF.

The J gene is TRBJ1-2, the V gene TRBV4-2; 9 nucleotides align to TRBD1. The CDR3 length is 14 residues. V lost 1 base and J lost 4; bases outside the gene matches: 1. Germline CDR1 reads LGHNA; CDR2 reads YNFKEQ. DNA of the CDR3: TGTGCCAGCAGCCAAGGGACAGGGGCCTATGGCTACACCTTC. This sequence encodes CASSQGTGAYGYTF.

This chain connects TRBV5-1 to TRBJ2-7; 7 nucleotides match TRBD2. The CDR3 has 14 residues. The germline gives CDR1 SGHRS, CDR2 YFSETQ. Germline trimming cut 4 bases from V and 3 bases from J; bases unmatched to any gene: 7. The CDR3 DNA reads as TGCGCCAGCAGCCTAGCGGTGGGAAACTACGAGCAGTACTTC. Translation gives CASSLAVGNYEQYF. Drawing the rest from reference TRBV5-1 and TRBJ2-7, the complete variable domain is KAGVTQTPRYLIKTRGQQVTLSCSPISGHRSVSWYQQTPGQGLQFLFEYFSETQRNKGNFPGRFSGRQFSNSRSEMNVSTLELGDSALYLCASSLAVGNYEQYFGPGTRLTVT.

This clone occurred once. The sample contains more than one DNA sequence encoding this CDR3. The V call is TRBV5-1, the J call TRBJ2-5, with TRBD1 matching over 8 bases. The V gene's germline CDR1 is SGHRS and CDR2 YFSETQ. The CDR3 consists of 13 residues. J was trimmed by 5 bases and V by 0 bases; bases with no gene match: 0. The CDR3 DNA is TGCGCCAGCAGCTTGGGGACAGGGGAGACCCAGTACTTC. Its translation: CASSLGTGETQYF.

This chain connects TRBV7-3 to TRBJ2-1; D unresolved. With 2 bases removed from V and 3 bases from J, the gap between germline ends came to 8 bases. The CDR3 runs 14 residues. CDR1 and CDR2 (germline): SGHTA, FQGTGA. DNA of the CDR3: TGTGCCAGCAGCTTAGGCGGTATCTACAATGAGCAGTTCTTC. Translation: CASSLGGIYNEQFF. Full variable domain (remainder filled in from reference TRBV7-3 and TRBJ2-1): GAGVSQTPSNKVTEKGKYVELRCDPISGHTALYWYRQSLGQGPEFLIYFQGTGAADDSGLPNDRFFAVRPEGSVSTLKIQRTERGDSAVYLCASSLGGIYNEQFFGPGTRLTVL.

CDR3 in amino acids: CASSIYRGSYTF. The CDR3 DNA reads TGTGCCAGTAGTATATACCGGGGGAGCTACACCTTC. J is TRBJ1-2 and V is TRBV19; D is perhaps TRBD1 (5 bases). The germline V gene has CDR1 LNHDA and CDR2 SQIVND (reference sequence). V was clipped by 2 bases and J by 9 bases, with 10 bases between them. This CDR3 is 12 amino acids long. The full variable domain, with the rest looked up from reference TRBV19 and TRBJ1-2, is DGGITQSPKYLFRKEGQNVTLSCEQNLNHDAMYWYRQDPGQGLRLIYYSQIVNDFQKGDIAEGYSVSREKKESFPLTVTSAQKNPTAFYLCASSIYRGSYTFGSGTRLTVV.

This chain connects TRBV10-2 to TRBJ1-2; tentative D call: TRBD1 (5 bases). V dropped 4 bases and J dropped 4 bases, with 13 bases sitting between them. Per the germline V gene, CDR1 is WSHSY and CDR2 is SAAADI. This CDR3 has 14 amino acids. This chain's CDR3 is CASSGSGNAYGYTF. The CDR3 DNA sequence: TGCGCCAGCAGTGGATCAGGGAACGCCTATGGCTACACCTTC.

The rearrangement uses TRBV5-6 and TRBJ2-1; TRBD2 aligns across 10 bases. The germline V gene has CDR1 SGHDT and CDR2 YYEEEE. Germline trimming cut 4 bases from V and 0 bases from J; bases unmatched to any gene: 7. The CDR3 has 17 residues. The CDR3 nucleotides read TGTGCCAGCAGCCATAGCGGGGGGCCCCTCTCCTACAATGAGCAGTTCTTC. It codes for CASSHSGGPLSYNEQFF.